One sample yielded the 31 T cell receptor beta chains listed below, sequenced in a study of blood T cell repertoires in COVID-19 (dated by TCRdb to the early 2020s). Receptor amplification or capture employed the immunoSEQ multiplex PCR assay. Held by TCRdb, this immuneACCESS table contains in-frame sequences only and omits some clones. Under half of the omission traces to an unresolved V gene where checked; the cause of the rest is unknown. This sample has some 130,000 clones in its table, and around 89% of those were observed once. The ten most abundant clones make up roughly 4.3% of the sample. The specimen sequenced was peripheral blood. The origin of the receptors is a man between 60 and 70 years old with COVID-19, enrolled during active disease.

This chain uses TRBV19 with TRBJ1-2; 8 bases agree with TRBD1. CDR1 and CDR2 from the germline V gene are LNHDA and SQIVND (reference sequence). The CDR3 consists of 14 residues. Trimming removed 8 bases from V and 5 bases from J; junction bases left unmatched: 10. The CDR3: CASEARQGAYGYTF. The DNA for the CDR3 is TGTGCCAGTGAGGCCCGGCAGGGGGCTTATGGCTACACCTTC.

The rearrangement joins TRBV20-1 to TRBJ1-2; the D is unclear. The CDR3 totals 11 residues. The germline CDR1 and CDR2 sequences are DFQATT and SNEGSKA (reference sequence). Trimming took off 3 bases at V and 4 bases at J, with 6 bases between the two ends. The CDR3 DNA sequence: TGCAGTGCTAGTCACATCTATGGCTACACCTTC. Its translation is CSASHIYGYTF.

The chain has TRBV19 and TRBJ2-3; D is perhaps TRBD1 (7 bases). Germline lookup yields CDR1 LNHDA and CDR2 SQIVND (reference sequence). V lost 7 bases and J 5 bases, leaving 22 bases between the germline ends. This CDR3 has 16 residues. CDR3 sequence reads: CASTASWTGAGDTQYF. CDR3 DNA sequence: TGTGCCAGTACCGCTTCTTGGACAGGAGCGGGAGATACGCAGTATTTT.

The CDR3 DNA is TGCGCCAGCAGCCAGAGACAGGTTTCTTCCTCTGGAAACACCATATATTTT. It codes for CASSQRQVSSSGNTIYF. The rearrangement joins TRBV4-1 to TRBJ1-3, with D possibly being TRBD1 (6 bases). The CDR3 runs to 17 residues. CDR1 and CDR2 (germline): MGHRA, YSYEKL. V was cut by 3 bases and J by 0 bases, with 15 bases left in between.

The V and J genes are TRBV5-5 and TRBJ2-2, with 8 positions matching TRBD2. This CDR3 is 16 amino acids long. The germline V gene encodes CDR1 SGHKS and CDR2 YYEKEE (reference sequence). V was clipped by 4 bases and J by 2 bases; unmatched bases: 7. CDR3 sequence reads: CASSEKAGGNTGELFF. CDR3 sequence (DNA): TGTGCCAGCAGCGAAAAGGCGGGGGGAAACACCGGGGAGCTGTTTTTT.

The gene calls are TRBV12-3 or TRBV12-4 and TRBJ1-2, with 8 nucleotides matching TRBD1. Unmatched junction bases numbered 5, after V lost 7 bases and J lost 7 bases. The CDR3 consists of 12 residues. Here the CDR3 DNA reads TGTGCCAGCACCCCGGACAGGGTTGGCTACACCTTC. Translation gives CASTPDRVGYTF.

The chain employs TRBV11-3 and TRBJ2-3; D possibly corresponds to TRBD2 (7 bases). Germline V gene data show CDR1 as SGHNT and CDR2 as YENEEA. V lost 5 bases and J lost 8, with 23 bases in between. The CDR3 loop spans 16 amino acids. As DNA, the CDR3 is TGTGCCAGCAGCAGTTCTTTTGGGGGGGGGCCCAGTACGCAGTATTTT. It encodes CASSSSFGGGPSTQYF.

This clone was seen more than once but under ten times. The CDR3 nucleotides are TGTGCCAGCAGCTTGGGACTGCTGGGGGCCAACGTCCTGACTTTC. Residues: CASSLGLLGANVLTF. The gene calls are TRBV5-4 and TRBJ2-6; D is ambiguous. Germline V gives CDR1 SGHNT, CDR2 YYREEE (reference sequence). This CDR3 region has 15 residues. V was trimmed by 0 bases and J by 4 bases, leaving 8 bases between them.

This chain connects TRBV29-1 to TRBJ2-5, with D tentatively TRBD2 (6 bases). The germline gives CDR1 SQVTM, CDR2 ANQGSEA. The CDR3 covers 15 residues. Trimming removed 1 base at V and 5 bases at J, with 17 bases between. The CDR3 loop is CSVEGGTLNLETQYF. The CDR3 nucleotides are TGCAGCGTTGAAGGGGGGACTCTGAATCTGGAGACCCAGTACTTC.

The chain joins TRBV11-3 to TRBJ2-1, with D possibly TRBD2 on 6 matching bases. V lost 5 bases and J lost 4, with 15 bases in between. The germline V gene has CDR1 SGHNT and CDR2 YENEEA. This CDR3 region has 15 residues. Here the CDR3 DNA reads TGTGCCAGCAGCCCCACTAGCCGTACGTACAATGAGCAGTTCTTC. Its translation: CASSPTSRTYNEQFF.

The rearrangement uses TRBV4-1 and TRBJ2-5, with D tentatively TRBD2 (6 bases). The CDR3 has 14 residues. Germline values: CDR1 MGHRA, CDR2 YSYEKL. V dropped 5 bases and J dropped 5 bases, with 15 bases sitting between them. The CDR3 region has the DNA TGCGCCAGCAGCTATAGACTAGATCGGGAGACCCAGTACTTC. It codes for CASSYRLDRETQYF.

The J gene is TRBJ2-1, the V gene TRBV5-4; D might be TRBD1 (6 bases). V was trimmed by 5 bases and J by 9 bases, leaving 12 bases between them. This CDR3 has 12 residues. Germline lookup yields CDR1 SGHNT and CDR2 YYREEE (reference sequence). The CDR3 here is CASSNDRIEQFF. The CDR3 DNA reads as TGTGCCAGCAGTAACGACAGGATTGAGCAGTTCTTC.

The sample holds a few counts of this clone. The CDR3 DNA sequence: TGTGCCAGCAAGCTCGCGGGGAACTATGGCTACACCTTC. This encodes CASKLAGNYGYTF. The J gene is TRBJ1-2, the V gene TRBV6-5, with D hard to call. This CDR3 comprises 13 residues. V lost 7 bases to trimming and J lost 2 bases, with 11 bases between them. In germline, CDR1 is MNHEY, CDR2 SVGAGI.

The chain couples TRBV6-2 or TRBV6-3 to TRBJ2-5, with 12 bases that match TRBD2. Germline CDR1 reads MNHEY; CDR2 reads SVGEGT. This CDR3 has 19 amino acids. V shed 2 bases and J 4 bases; nucleotides not matched to a gene: 14. The CDR3 DNA reads TGTGCCAGCAGTTACCCCCCTAGCGGGGGGGCACCCGGTGGAGAGACCCAGTACTTC. It yields the protein CASSYPPSGGAPGGETQYF.

This chain connects TRBV19 to TRBJ2-5; 10 bases line up with TRBD1. Trimming removed 5 bases from V and 5 bases from J; junction bases left unmatched: 5. The germline CDR1 and CDR2 sequences are LNHDA and SQIVND (reference sequence). This CDR3 spans 14 amino acids. The chain's CDR3 is CASSPGQGLETQYF. CDR3 nucleotides: TGTGCCAGTAGTCCGGGACAGGGGTTGGAGACCCAGTACTTC.

This chain joins TRBV25-1 and TRBJ2-1; 7 bases line up with TRBD1. The CDR3 spans 15 residues. The germline V gene has CDR1 MGHDK and CDR2 SYGVNS. J gave up 4 bases and V 4 bases, and 7 bases lay outside the gene matches. The CDR3 bases are TGTGCCAGCAGTGGACTCTCGGGACAGTACAATGAGCAGTTCTTC. The encoded protein is CASSGLSGQYNEQFF. Filled out from reference TRBV25-1 and TRBJ2-1, the complete variable domain reads EADIYQTPRYLVIGTGKKITLECSQTMGHDKMYWYQQDPGMELHLIHYSYGVNSTEKGDLSSESTVSRIRTEHFPLTLESARPSHTSQYLCASSGLSGQYNEQFFGPGTRLTVL.

A single count supports this clone. The chain uses TRBV7-2 and TRBJ1-2, with 7 bases fitting TRBD1. CDR3 length equals 13 residues. Germline V gives CDR1 SGHTA, CDR2 FQGNSA. With V trimmed by 3 bases and J by 6 bases, 4 bases remained unmatched. The CDR3 loop is CASSLTGSDGYTF. DNA for the CDR3: TGTGCCAGCAGCTTGACAGGGTCTGATGGCTACACCTTC.

The CDR3 nucleotides are TGTGCCAGCAGCTCTGCCCTAGCGGGGGGGCAAGAGACCCAGTACTTC. It codes for CASSSALAGGQETQYF. V usage is TRBV7-2 and J usage is TRBJ2-5; 12 bases fit TRBD2. V lost 4 bases, J lost 2 bases, and 5 bases stayed unmatched. CDR3 size: 16 residues. Germline CDR1 reads SGHTA; CDR2 reads FQGNSA.

Concerning this clone: A junction boundary mismatches the germline segment, possibly from a read error. The rearrangement joins TRBV13 to TRBJ1-2; tentatively, D is TRBD1 (6 bases). Germline assignment: CDR1 PRHDT and CDR2 FYEKMQ (reference sequence). The CDR3 loop spans 9 amino acids. The CDR3 is CASSRRTAF. CDR3 DNA: TGTGCCAGCAGCCGACGGACAGCCTTC.

This rearrangement joins TRBV19 to TRBJ1-3; D is perhaps TRBD1 (6 bases). The CDR3 length is 13 residues. V dropped 5 bases and J dropped 4 bases, with 9 bases sitting between them. Germline V gives CDR1 LNHDA, CDR2 SQIVND (reference sequence). The CDR3 reads CASSSGDGNTIYF. The CDR3 DNA reads as TGTGCCAGTAGTTCAGGGGACGGAAACACCATATATTTT.

The V gene is TRBV4-3, the J gene TRBJ2-5; a weak D match, TRBD1 (6 bases). This CDR3 region has 15 residues. Germline V gene lookup returns CDR1 LGHNA and CDR2 YSLEER. V lost 1 base to trimming and J lost 4 bases, with 13 bases between them. The CDR3 DNA follows: TGCGCCAGCAGCCAAGTTACAGGGATGGGAGAGACCCAGTACTTC. Its translation is CASSQVTGMGETQYF.

The V call is TRBV30, the J call TRBJ1-1; 7 nucleotides agree with TRBD1. The CDR3 contains 13 residues. The V gene end was trimmed by 5 bases and the J gene end by 5 bases; junction bases not matched to a gene: 8. From germline, CDR1 is GTSNPN and CDR2 SVGIG (reference sequence). The CDR3 loop reads CAWGRAGGTEAFF. The CDR3 DNA reads as TGTGCCTGGGGCCGGGCAGGGGGGACTGAAGCTTTCTTT.

This clone was found a few times. This sequence joins TRBV28 and TRBJ1-6; D is undetermined. Germline CDR1 and CDR2: MDHEN and SYDVKM. V lost 5 bases and J lost 12, with 11 bases in between. The CDR3 consists of 12 residues. CDR3 DNA: TGTGCCAGCAGTCTCCCGCCGGGACCCCTCCACTTT. Amino acid sequence: CASSLPPGPLHF. Based on the CDR3 plus reference TRBV28 and TRBJ1-6, the full variable domain is DVKVTQSSRYLVKRTGEKVFLECVQDMDHENMFWYRQDPGLGLRLIYFSYDVKMKEKGDIPEGYSVSREKKERFSLILESASTNQTSMYLCASSLPPGPLHFGNGTRLTVT.

CDR3 sequence (DNA): TGTGCCAGCAGCCCTTCCGGCGGGGGGGCCGGGGAGACCCAGTACTTC. Translated: CASSPSGGGAGETQYF. V gene TRBV5-4 combines with J gene TRBJ2-5, with 9 bases identical to TRBD2. CDR3 length: 16 residues. With V trimmed by 4 bases and J by 5 bases, 12 bases remained unmatched. Per germline, CDR1 SGHNT and CDR2 YYREEE (reference sequence).

The chain carries TRBV6-1 and TRBJ1-5; D not certain. The V gene's germline CDR1 is MNHNS and CDR2 SASEGT. V gave up 2 bases and J gave up 2 bases, with 10 bases separating them. The CDR3 is 15 amino acids. In DNA form, the CDR3 reads TGTGCCAGCAGTGAAAGGCCTAGCGGCAATCAGCCCCAGCATTTT. It encodes CASSERPSGNQPQHF.

The chain combines TRBV4-1 with TRBJ1-5; D may be TRBD1 (6 bases). CDR1 and CDR2 (germline): MGHRA, YSYEKL. V lost 3 bases to trimming and J lost 4 bases, with 16 bases between them. This CDR3 region has 16 residues. CDR3 DNA sequence: TGCGCCAGCAGCCAGTTACAGGGTCCCCAGAATCAGCCCCAGCATTTT. Its protein is CASSQLQGPQNQPQHF.

This chain links TRBV28 with TRBJ1-1; tentatively, D is TRBD1 (5 bases). V was clipped by 6 bases and J by 6 bases, with 17 bases between them. CDR1 and CDR2 (germline): MDHEN, SYDVKM. The CDR3 spans 14 residues. CDR3 loop: CASSRILTVSEAFF. In nucleotides, the CDR3 is TGTGCCAGCAGCCGAATCCTGACAGTTTCTGAAGCTTTCTTT. Looking up the rest from reference TRBV28 and TRBJ1-1 gives the full variable domain: DVKVTQSSRYLVKRTGEKVFLECVQDMDHENMFWYRQDPGLGLRLIYFSYDVKMKEKGDIPEGYSVSREKKERFSLILESASTNQTSMYLCASSRILTVSEAFFGQGTRLTVV.

Of note for this clone: The same CDR3 is also encoded by other DNA sequences in this sample. For the CDR3, the DNA is TGTGCCAGCAGTGAGACAGTGAACACTGAAGCTTTCTTT. It specifies CASSETVNTEAFF. The genes are TRBV6-1 and TRBJ1-1, with D perhaps matching TRBD1 (5 bases). The CDR3 runs 13 residues. Deletions cut 3 bases from V and 0 bases from J, with 5 bases between. Germline CDR1 and CDR2: MNHNS and SASEGT.

The chain couples TRBV5-5 to TRBJ1-3; D might be TRBD1 (5 bases). Germline CDR1 is SGHKS and CDR2 is YYEKEE (reference sequence). The CDR3 runs to 15 residues. Deletions cut 0 bases from V and 4 bases from J, with 11 bases between. CDR3 sequence reads: CASSLAQGGGNTIYF. DNA of the CDR3: TGTGCCAGCAGCTTGGCCCAGGGAGGGGGAAACACCATATATTTT. The whole variable domain, filled in from reference TRBV5-5 and TRBJ1-3, reads DAGVTQSPTHLIKTRGQQVTLRCSPISGHKSVSWYQQVLGQGPQFIFQYYEKEERGRGNFPDRFSARQFPNYSSELNVNALLLGDSALYLCASSLAQGGGNTIYFGEGSWLTVV.

This clone was observed a few times. J is TRBJ1-2 and V is TRBV29-1; 10 positions agree with TRBD1. Per the germline V gene, CDR1 is SQVTM and CDR2 is ANQGSEA. The CDR3 has 15 residues. V trimming: 5 bases; J trimming: 7 bases; junction bases outside the gene matches: 13. This CDR3 reads CSVPTGGGWVFGYTF. The CDR3 DNA reads as TGCAGCGTTCCGACAGGGGGCGGTTGGGTCTTTGGCTACACCTTC.

The CDR3 is CASRSGTGATGELFF. The DNA for the CDR3 is TGTGCCAGCAGGTCCGGGACAGGGGCGACCGGGGAGCTGTTTTTT. This chain links TRBV6-5 with TRBJ2-2, with TRBD1 identical over 10 bases. Germline CDR1 MNHEY, CDR2 SVGAGI. CDR3 length: 15 amino acids. The junction had 6 bases not matched to a gene; V was cut back by 6 bases and J by 5 bases.